The 22 T cell receptor beta chains presented below share a single source sample, sequenced in a study of shared clonotypes between healthy human individuals. The data were produced by immunoSEQ multiplex PCR, yet TCRdb's version contains in-frame clones alone and is incomplete. The data show over a million clones, with around 78% seen just once and roughly 0.56% held by the top ten. The sequencing input was memory CD4+ T cells from PBMCs. This sample's subset: CD45RA-negative fraction. These receptors were taken from a young man in good health. Some clones in this sample may be carry-over from other donors' samples.

The chain uses TRBV27 and TRBJ1-5, with 8 nucleotides matching TRBD1. V was clipped by 2 bases and J by 7 bases; unmatched bases: 7. This CDR3 is built from 15 residues. Germline V gene lookup returns CDR1 MNHEY and CDR2 SMNVEV (reference sequence). CDR3: CASSLGQGPGQPQHF. The CDR3 nucleotides are TGTGCCAGCAGTTTAGGACAGGGCCCCGGGCAGCCCCAGCATTTT.

This clone was recorded once. The rearrangement uses TRBV11-1 and TRBJ2-2; D is tentatively TRBD1 or TRBD2 (5 bases each). CDR1 is SGHAT, CDR2 FQDESV, per germline (reference sequence). The CDR3 is made up of 14 amino acids. Between the trimmed V and J ends, which lost 4 bases and 7 bases, there was a span of 13 bases. The CDR3 sequence: CASSYRGGSGELFF. The CDR3 DNA reads as TGTGCCAGCAGCTACCGTGGGGGTAGCGGGGAGCTGTTTTTT.

This chain links TRBV7-3 with TRBJ2-7, with 8 bases aligning to TRBD1. Germline CDR1 and CDR2: SGHTA and FQGTGA. CDR3 length: 13 amino acids. V lost 1 base, J lost 7 bases, and 3 bases stayed unmatched. In nucleotides, the CDR3 is TGTGCCAGCAGCTTAAGACAGGGGAGTGAGCAGTACTTC. Protein sequence: CASSLRQGSEQYF.

In DNA, the CDR3 is TGTGCCAGCAGCCGCCCAGGGTCTAATGAAAAACTGTTTTTT. Translated: CASSRPGSNEKLFF. V gene TRBV5-4 combines with J gene TRBJ1-4; TRBD1 is a possible D gene (5 bases). This CDR3 has 14 residues. The V end was cut by 4 bases, the J end by 3 bases, with 10 bases between. CDR1 and CDR2 from the germline V gene are SGHNT and YYREEE (reference sequence).

The chain combines TRBV5-1 with TRBJ2-2, with D perhaps matching TRBD2 (5 bases). The CDR3 extends over 13 amino acids. From germline, CDR1 is SGHRS and CDR2 YFSETQ. V lost 4 bases and J lost 8, with 12 bases in between. In nucleotides, the CDR3 is TGCGCCAGCAGCGATCAACTAGGTGGGGAGCTGTTTTTT. It yields the protein CASSDQLGGELFF.

This chain uses TRBV6-6 with TRBJ2-7; D assignment may be TRBD1 or TRBD2 (5 bases each). The CDR3 totals 15 residues. Between the trimmed V and J ends, which lost 2 bases and 1 base, there was a span of 12 bases. From germline, CDR1 is MNHNY and CDR2 SVGAGI (reference sequence). CDR3 sequence reads: CASSYGGSGSYEQYF. CDR3 coding DNA: TGTGCCAGCAGTTACGGGGGTAGTGGGTCCTACGAGCAGTACTTC.

V gene TRBV11-2 combines with J gene TRBJ2-7; 13 bases agree with TRBD2. V shed 4 bases, J shed 4 bases, and the junction held 10 bases outside the gene matches. The CDR3 has 17 residues. Germline lookup yields CDR1 SGHAT and CDR2 FQNNGV. DNA of the CDR3: TGTGCCAGCAGCTCCCCGGGACTAGCGGGAAAAATATACGAGCAGTACTTC. Translated, it gives CASSSPGLAGKIYEQYF. The entire variable domain, with the rest obtained from reference TRBV11-2 and TRBJ2-7, is as follows: EAGVAQSPRYKIIEKRQSVAFWCNPISGHATLYWYQQILGQGPKLLIQFQNNGVVDDSQLPKDRFSAERLKGVDSTLKIQPAKLEDSAVYLCASSSPGLAGKIYEQYFGPGTRLTVT.

This clone has just a few counts. This chain joins TRBV5-1 and TRBJ2-2; 7 nucleotides match TRBD1. V lost 4 bases to trimming and J lost 6 bases; unmatched junction nucleotides: 9. The CDR3 has 15 residues. Germline values: CDR1 SGHRS, CDR2 YFSETQ. The CDR3: CASSAGPGGAGELFF. DNA for the CDR3: TGCGCCAGCAGCGCCGGCCCAGGGGGAGCCGGGGAGCTGTTTTTT.

This clone appeared a few times. V is TRBV2 and J is TRBJ2-7; the D gene is possibly TRBD1 (6 bases). CDR3 length equals 14 residues. The germline V gene encodes CDR1 SNHLY and CDR2 FYNNEI. The ends were cut back, 4 bases at V and 2 bases at J, with 12 bases in the middle. CDR3 sequence (DNA): TGTGCCAGCAGTGGGACAGAGGGTGCCTACGAGCAGTACTTC. This codes for CASSGTEGAYEQYF.

The CDR3 DNA follows: TGCGCCAGCAGTGAGGGACTGACCTACGAGCAGTACTTC. Its protein is CASSEGLTYEQYF. The chain joins TRBV10-1 to TRBJ2-7, with D tentatively TRBD2 (5 bases). The CDR3 loop spans 13 amino acids. Per germline, CDR1 WNHNN and CDR2 SYGVQD (reference sequence). Trimming pared 2 bases from V and 2 bases from J, leaving 7 bases between.

The chain recombines TRBV28 with TRBJ1-5, with D hard to call. V lost 5 bases to trimming and J lost 5 bases, with 13 bases between them. Germline values: CDR1 MDHEN, CDR2 SYDVKM. This CDR3 has 14 amino acids. The CDR3: CASSRTLRYQPQHF. In DNA form, the CDR3 reads TGTGCCAGCAGTCGGACTCTCCGTTATCAGCCCCAGCATTTT. The whole variable domain, remainder taken from reference TRBV28 and TRBJ1-5, is DVKVTQSSRYLVKRTGEKVFLECVQDMDHENMFWYRQDPGLGLRLIYFSYDVKMKEKGDIPEGYSVSREKKERFSLILESASTNQTSMYLCASSRTLRYQPQHFGDGTRLSIL.

This clone was detected only a few times. The chain links TRBV5-1 to TRBJ2-3; a possible D gene is TRBD1 (6 bases). Germline V gene lookup returns CDR1 SGHRS and CDR2 YFSETQ. Between the trimmed V and J ends, which lost 4 bases and 7 bases, there was a span of 16 bases. CDR3 size: 14 residues. This CDR3 reads CASSPGNRANTQYF. The CDR3 region has the DNA TGCGCCAGCAGCCCCGGTAACAGGGCCAATACGCAGTATTTT.

The chain couples TRBV5-3 to TRBJ2-3, with 7 bases fitting TRBD2. TRBV5-3 qualifies as an ORF whose function is uncertain. This CDR3 region has 15 residues. Unmatched junction bases numbered 4, after V lost 0 bases and J lost 3 bases. The CDR3: CARSLGGEGTDTQYF. For the CDR3, the DNA is TGTGCCAGAAGCTTGGGAGGGGAGGGGACAGATACGCAGTATTTT.

V usage is TRBV5-1 and J usage is TRBJ2-5, with 16 nucleotides matching TRBD2. The trim removed 1 base at V and 2 bases at J, leaving 8 bases unmatched. Germline-derived CDR1 and CDR2 are SGHRS and YFSETQ. This CDR3 is 19 amino acids long. The CDR3 sequence is CASSLRGLAGGGLQETQYF. The CDR3 DNA reads as TGCGCCAGCAGCTTGCGGGGACTAGCGGGAGGGGGGTTACAAGAGACCCAGTACTTC.

The chain recombines TRBV6-1 with TRBJ2-7, with D possibly matching TRBD2 (5 bases). V lost 3 bases, J lost 1 base, and 13 bases lay in between. CDR1 is MNHNS and CDR2 is SASEGT in the germline V gene. The CDR3 length is 15 residues. CDR3 in amino acids: CASSEWAGRSYEQYF. The CDR3 DNA reads as TGTGCCAGCAGTGAGTGGGCGGGCCGATCCTACGAGCAGTACTTC.

The V gene is TRBV19, the J gene TRBJ1-5; the D gene is possibly TRBD1 (6 bases). Trimming removed 5 bases from V and 0 bases from J, with 20 bases in between. This CDR3 region has 18 residues. Germline V gives CDR1 LNHDA, CDR2 SQIVND (reference sequence). CDR3 nucleotides: TGTGCCAGTAGTCTTGGCTTATTCAGGGGCTATAGCAATCAGCCCCAGCATTTT. Translating it yields CASSLGLFRGYSNQPQHF.

The chain employs TRBV28 and TRBJ1-5, with D unresolved. CDR3 length: 16 residues. V lost 4 bases, J lost 6 bases, and 19 bases lay in between. Germline lookup yields CDR1 MDHEN and CDR2 SYDVKM. The CDR3 sequence: CASSSPETNPSQPQHF. In DNA form, the CDR3 reads TGTGCCAGCAGTTCCCCCGAGACAAACCCGTCTCAGCCCCAGCATTTT.

The CDR3 bases are TGTGCTAGTGGTTTGGACGACAGGAGACAGTTCTTC. Translated, it gives CASGLDDRRQFF. The chain has TRBV12-5 and TRBJ2-1; D is perhaps TRBD1 (6 bases). The ends were cut back, 1 base at V and 13 bases at J, with 11 bases in the middle. The CDR3 is 12 residues long. Germline CDR1 is LGHNT and CDR2 is FRNRAP.

This clone showed up just once. The chain carries TRBV5-1 and TRBJ2-7; D is uncertain. The CDR3 runs 16 residues. The germline CDR1 and CDR2 sequences are SGHRS and YFSETQ. With 0 bases removed from V and 4 bases from J, the gap between germline ends came to 17 bases. The CDR3 DNA reads as TGCGCCAGCAGCTTGGCCTTGGACGGCCAAGGGTACGAGCAGTACTTC. Translating gives CASSLALDGQGYEQYF. Complete variable domain (other parts from reference TRBV5-1 and TRBJ2-7): KAGVTQTPRYLIKTRGQQVTLSCSPISGHRSVSWYQQTPGQGLQFLFEYFSETQRNKGNFPGRFSGRQFSNSRSEMNVSTLELGDSALYLCASSLALDGQGYEQYFGPGTRLTVT.

CDR3 nucleotide sequence: TGTGCCAGCAGCACTGACAGGGCAGGAGAGCAGTTCTTC. Protein sequence: CASSTDRAGEQFF. The chain joins TRBV5-4 to TRBJ2-1; 7 bases align to TRBD1. The CDR3 loop spans 13 amino acids. The germline CDR1 and CDR2 sequences are SGHNT and YYREEE (reference sequence). V shed 4 bases and J 10 bases; nucleotides not matched to a gene: 8.

As to this clone: Other DNA sequences in this sample translate to the same CDR3. V gene TRBV29-1 combines with J gene TRBJ2-5; D gene unclear. CDR3 length equals 11 residues. V was pared by 1 base and J by 4 bases, with 4 bases between. Germline V gene sequence: CDR1 SQVTM, CDR2 ANQGSEA. The chain's CDR3 is CSVEVGETQYF. As DNA, the CDR3 is TGCAGCGTTGAAGTCGGAGAGACCCAGTACTTC.

The chain combines TRBV29-1 with TRBJ1-5, with D possibly matching TRBD1 (5 bases). The germline gives CDR1 SQVTM, CDR2 ANQGSEA. With 6 bases removed from V and 3 bases from J, the gap between germline ends came to 12 bases. The CDR3 spans 13 residues. The CDR3 sequence is CSVAGFPNQPQHF. The DNA of the CDR3 is TGCAGCGTGGCAGGGTTCCCCAATCAGCCCCAGCATTTT. The entire variable domain, with the rest obtained from reference TRBV29-1 and TRBJ1-5, is as follows: SAVISQKPSRDICQRGTSLTIQCQVDSQVTMMFWYRQQPGQSLTLIATANQGSEATYESGFVIDKFPISRPNLTFSTLTVSNMSPEDSSIYLCSVAGFPNQPQHFGDGTRLSIL.